The source of this T cell receptor beta chain is a study of cytomegalovirus exposure and HLA in healthy donors. Overall study results and limits: Later analysis demonstrated an association between a missense DCLRE1C variant and TCR beta V- and J-gene trimming. Cytomegalovirus status was reportedly diagnosed by the classifier with high specificity and sensitivity. Immune exposure information comprised only CMV serostatus.

The germline gives CDR1 SGHRS, CDR2 YFSETQ. The CDR3 loop spans 15 amino acids. Germline trimming cut 4 bases from V and 6 bases from J; bases unmatched to any gene: 3. 60 Vbeta and 13 Jbeta primers were used in PCR. Sequencing was performed with immunoSEQ multiplex PCR; in TCRdb, only in-frame clones are kept and a portion is missing. Of under 250,000 clones in the sample, 82% are singletons; the top ten hold roughly 2.5%. The donors were healthy bone marrow donors. Concerning this clone: Its target is unknown.

This rearrangement joins TRBV5-1 to TRBJ2-1; 14 bases are a match to TRBD2. Sequencing used PBMCs. This clonotype was obtained from a woman aged 40 to 50 in good health and CMV-seronegative. This chain's CDR3 is CASSPGLAGANEQFF. CDR3 DNA: TGCGCCAGCAGCCCGGGACTAGCGGGAGCCAATGAGCAGTTCTTC.